This is a list of T cell receptor beta chains from one sample in a study of tumor-infiltrating lymphocytes in localized non-small cell lung cancer. The data were produced by immunoSEQ multiplex PCR, yet TCRdb's version contains in-frame clones alone and is incomplete. In the table there are about 29,000 clones, over 75% of which are singletons. Sequenced input: lung tumor tissue. The origin of the receptors is a human donor with non-small cell lung cancer. Each CDR3 is given with its conserved first and last residue. A D gene is named only where the DNA matches it firmly. Size values are once, few and many counts, or a class for expanded clones, and some rows have none.

NA	TRBJ2-7	TRBV21-1	NA	TGTGCCAGCAGCAAAGAAGGCAGAACCCACTACGAGCGGCAGTACTTC	CASSKEGRTHYERQYF
NA	TRBJ2-7	TRBV4-3	NA	TGCGCCAGCAGCCAATCAAGAGGGGACGCCCTTTACGAGCAGTACTTC	CASSQSRGDALYEQYF
TRBD1	TRBJ2-2	TRBV2	NA	TGTGCCAGCAAGGGACAGGGGGACACCGGGGAGCTGTTTTTT	CASKGQGDTGELFF
NA	TRBJ2-5	TRBV7-2	NA	TGTGCCAGCAGCTTAGGGGCGGTCAGACAAGAGACCCAGTACTTC	CASSLGAVRQETQYF
NA	TRBJ1-1	TRBV6-5	NA	TGTGCCAGCAGTTACGACATCGGGGCAGAAGCTTTCTTT	CASSYDIGAEAFF
NA	TRBJ1-1	TRBV6-5	once	TGTGCCAGCAGAAGAGGGGGAAACACTGAAGCTTTCTTT	CASRRGGNTEAFF
TRBD1	TRBJ1-2	TRBV10-3	NA	TGTGCCACCAAGGGACAGTATGGCTACACCTTC	CATKGQYGYTF
NA	TRBJ2-5	TRBV7-9	NA	TGTGCCAGCAGCCCTGGAATGCCAGGGGAGACCCAGTACTTC	CASSPGMPGETQYF
NA	TRBJ1-5	TRBV7-2	NA	TGTGCCAGCAGCTTCTATGCGAGCAATCAGCCCCAGCATTTT	CASSFYASNQPQHF
TRBD1	TRBJ2-3	TRBV14	once	TGTGCCAGCAGTCCTATTAGGGGACAGGGGTTTCGCACAGATACGCAGTATTTT	CASSPIRGQGFRTDTQYF
NA	TRBJ1-2	TRBV29-1	NA	TGCAGCGTTGGAGGACAAGGGGGAGGCTACACCTTC	CSVGGQGGGYTF
NA	TRBJ2-7	TRBV9	NA	TGTGCCAGCAGCCCTTATAGGGAGGTATCCTACGAGCAGTACTTC	CASSPYREVSYEQYF
TRBD2	TRBJ2-3	TRBV12-5	NA	TGTGCTAGTGGTCTTGGTGTCGCTAGCGGGGGCACAGATACGCAGTATTTT	CASGLGVASGGTDTQYF
NA	TRBJ1-5	TRBV2	few	TGTGCCAGCAGCGGGGGACGGGGGAATCAGCCCCAGCATTTT	CASSGGRGNQPQHF